The next 10 T cell receptor beta chains were all read from a single sample in a study of long-term antiretroviral therapy in people with HIV. At survey level, the immunoSEQ assay was run in its v3.0 version. The repertoire was sequenced with immunoSEQ multiplex PCR; TCRdb's copy has only in-frame clones and lacks some. The sample includes tens of thousands of clones, approximately 82% of them seen just once. The input for sequencing was unsorted PBMCs, taken 0.5 years after starting antiretroviral therapy. These receptors came from a man aged 18 to 29 with HIV.

The V gene is TRBV4-1, the J gene TRBJ2-7; 7 nucleotides match TRBD1. The CDR3 length is 15 residues. Looked up from germline, CDR1 is MGHRA and CDR2 is YSYEKL. The V and J ends lost 3 bases and 7 bases, in that order; junction bases with no gene match: 12. CDR3 nucleotides: TGCGCCAGCAGCCATGACCGGGACAGTAAGGGAGAGCAGTACTTC. It translates to CASSHDRDSKGEQYF.

V and J are TRBV2 and TRBJ1-1; a possible D gene is TRBD1 (5 bases). The germline V and J ends were trimmed by 2 bases and 1 base, with 14 bases remaining between them. This CDR3 contains 16 residues. Germline loops: CDR1 SNHLY, CDR2 FYNNEI. CDR3: CASSERGGRENTEAFF. The CDR3 DNA is TGTGCCAGCAGTGAAAGGGGCGGGCGGGAGAACACTGAAGCTTTCTTT.

The rearrangement uses TRBV30 and TRBJ2-2, with D possibly TRBD2 on 7 matching bases. Trimming stripped 0 bases from V and 1 base from J, with 12 bases between. The CDR3 has 16 amino acids. Germline V gives CDR1 GTSNPN, CDR2 SVGIG (reference sequence). The CDR3 DNA reads as TGTGCCTGGAGTGTAAGGGGGGGCCTGAACACCGGGGAGCTGTTTTTT. Residues: CAWSVRGGLNTGELFF.

This clone has only one observation. The chain carries TRBV5-1 and TRBJ2-1; D might be TRBD2 (6 bases). The CDR3 sequence is 15 residues long. The germline CDR1 and CDR2 sequences are SGHRS and YFSETQ. V gave up 4 bases and J gave up 0 bases, with 11 bases separating them. The CDR3: CASSRDGGSYNEQFF. The CDR3 bases are TGCGCCAGCAGCCGAGACGGGGGCTCCTACAATGAGCAGTTCTTC.

The chain carries TRBV2 and TRBJ1-2; 9 bases fit TRBD1. The ends lost 6 bases at V and 7 bases at J; junction bases unmatched: 9. CDR3 length: 14 residues. The V gene's germline CDR1 is SNHLY and CDR2 FYNNEI. CDR3 in DNA: TGTGCCAGCAGCCTACCTGGGACAGGGCCTGGCTACACCTTC. Translating it yields CASSLPGTGPGYTF.

This rearrangement joins TRBV15 to TRBJ2-5; 8 bases align to TRBD1. The junction had 3 bases not matched to a gene; V was cut back by 4 bases and J by 5 bases. Germline V gene data show CDR1 as LNHNV and CDR2 as YYDKDF (reference sequence). The CDR3 totals 13 residues. The CDR3 DNA sequence: TGTGCCACCAGCAACAGGGGGATGGAGACCCAGTACTTC. Its translation: CATSNRGMETQYF. Drawing the rest from reference TRBV15 and TRBJ2-5, the complete variable domain is DAMVIQNPRYQVTQFGKPVTLSCSQTLNHNVMYWYQQKSSQAPKLLFHYYDKDFNNEADTPDNFQSRRPNTSFCFLDIRSPGLGDTAMYLCATSNRGMETQYFGPGTRLLVL.

The CDR3 reads CASSLIALLAENTGELFF. The CDR3 nucleotides read TGTGCCAGCAGCCTTATTGCCTTACTAGCTGAGAACACCGGGGAGCTGTTTTTT. The chain recombines TRBV4-2 with TRBJ2-2; maybe TRBD2 (6 bases). This CDR3 has 18 amino acids. Germline-derived CDR1 and CDR2 are LGHNA and YNFKEQ. Trimming removed 4 bases from V and 1 base from J, with 19 bases in between.

The rearrangement uses TRBV7-2 and TRBJ2-7; the match to TRBD1 covers 7 bases. This CDR3 has 14 residues. Germline CDR1 SGHTA, CDR2 FQGNSA. After removal of 2 bases from V and 0 bases from J, the junction contained 1 base not matched to a gene. The CDR3 sequence is CASSLNRGSYEQYF. CDR3 sequence (DNA): TGTGCCAGCAGCTTAAACAGGGGCTCCTACGAGCAGTACTTC.

The chain combines TRBV13 with TRBJ1-4; D gene uncertain. Germline V lookup: CDR1 PRHDT, CDR2 FYEKMQ (reference sequence). Trimming removed 5 bases from V and 6 bases from J, with 10 bases in between. CDR3 size: 13 residues. The CDR3 here is CASSLTGYEKLFF. DNA for the CDR3: TGTGCCAGCAGCCTGACCGGTTATGAAAAACTGTTTTTT.

The rearrangement uses TRBV11-2 and TRBJ2-7; TRBD1 matches 8 bases. Germline V gene sequence: CDR1 SGHAT, CDR2 FQNNGV. The CDR3 sequence is 14 residues long. The trim removed 0 bases at V and 3 bases at J, leaving 1 base unmatched. The CDR3 loop is CASSLDTGGYEQYF. CDR3 sequence (DNA): TGTGCCAGCAGCTTAGACACAGGGGGCTACGAGCAGTACTTC.